One sample yielded the 25 T cell receptor beta chains listed below, sequenced in a study of blood T cell repertoires in COVID-19 (dated by TCRdb to 2020 to 2022). The library was prepared using the immunoSEQ multiplex PCR assay. TCRdb holds this immuneACCESS table with in-frame rearrangements only. Some clones are missing; in checked studies, unresolved V genes explain under half, and the rest has no known cause. Within this sample are under 200,000 clones, with about 90% of them counted one time only. Clones ranked in the top ten supply about 6.5% of the sample. Sequences were obtained from PBMCs or T cells enriched from blood (not recorded which). These receptor sequences come from a woman in her 50s who had recovered from COVID-19.

The V gene is TRBV19, the J gene TRBJ1-5; D is unclear. With 3 bases removed from V and 6 bases from J, the gap between germline ends came to 12 bases. This CDR3 comprises 14 residues. CDR1 and CDR2 (germline): LNHDA, SQIVND (reference sequence). The CDR3 spells CASSIEDFGQPQHF. The CDR3, as DNA: TGTGCCAGTAGTATCGAGGATTTCGGTCAGCCCCAGCATTTT.

V usage is TRBV4-1 and J usage is TRBJ2-7; 12 nucleotides align to TRBD2. V gave up 3 bases and J gave up 3 bases; unmatched junction bases: 3. In germline, CDR1 is MGHRA, CDR2 YSYEKL. This CDR3 comprises 15 residues. The CDR3 region is CASSHGLAGIYEQYF. DNA for the CDR3: TGCGCCAGCAGCCATGGACTAGCGGGAATCTACGAGCAGTACTTC.

V usage is TRBV18 and J usage is TRBJ1-1; D call uncertain. CDR3 length equals 15 residues. CDR1 KGHSH and CDR2 LQKENI come from the germline V gene. V dropped 3 bases and J dropped 1 base, with 12 bases sitting between them. CDR3 in DNA: TGTGCCAGCTCACCTCAATACGGTAGGAACACTGAAGCTTTCTTT. It translates to CASSPQYGRNTEAFF.

V usage is TRBV5-1 and J usage is TRBJ1-2, with no clear D. Germline CDR1 reads SGHRS; CDR2 reads YFSETQ. This CDR3 contains 14 residues. The V end was cut by 1 base, the J end by 1 base, with 8 bases between. CDR3 coding DNA: TGCGCCAGCAGCTTGACGGGGAGTAACTATGGCTACACCTTC. It codes for CASSLTGSNYGYTF.

The chain carries TRBV19 and TRBJ2-7; 7 bases are a match to TRBD2. After removal of 4 bases from V and 9 bases from J, the junction contained 9 bases not matched to a gene. Germline CDR1 reads LNHDA; CDR2 reads SQIVND (reference sequence). The CDR3 spans 13 residues. The CDR3 nucleotides are TGTGCCAGTAGTACTAGGGAGGGCGTCACGCAGTACTTC. It yields the protein CASSTREGVTQYF.

The chain couples TRBV10-3 to TRBJ1-1; 8 bases line up with TRBD1. The CDR3 spans 15 residues. The V gene end was trimmed by 6 bases and the J gene end by 1 base; junction bases not matched to a gene: 7. Per germline, CDR1 ENHRY and CDR2 SYGVKD. This CDR3 reads CAIRTGESPNTEAFF. The CDR3 nucleotides read TGTGCCATCAGGACAGGGGAGTCCCCGAACACTGAAGCTTTCTTT.

This chain uses TRBV7-2 with TRBJ1-6, with D perhaps TRBD1 (6 bases). Trimming stripped 3 bases from V and 9 bases from J, with 15 bases between. The length of the CDR3 is 15 residues. CDR1 SGHTA and CDR2 FQGNSA come from the germline V gene. The chain's CDR3 is CASSLRGLVGSPLHF. DNA of the CDR3: TGTGCCAGCAGCTTGCGGGGGCTGGTTGGTTCACCCCTCCACTTT. The variable domain in full, completed from reference TRBV7-2 and TRBJ1-6, reads GAGVSQSPSNKVTEKGKDVELRCDPISGHTALYWYRQSLGQGLEFLIYFQGNSAPDKSGLPSDRFSAERTGGSVSTLTIQRTQQEDSAVYLCASSLRGLVGSPLHFGNGTRLTVT.

Turning to this clone: Other nucleotide sequences from this sample produce the same CDR3. CDR3 coding DNA: TGCGCCAGCAGTGAAGCGGGGACAGATACGCAGTATTTT. Amino acid sequence: CASSEAGTDTQYF. The chain is built from TRBV10-1 and TRBJ2-3; 7 nucleotides agree with TRBD2. From germline, CDR1 is WNHNN and CDR2 SYGVQD (reference sequence). The CDR3 runs 13 residues. V was clipped by 3 bases and J by 3 bases; unmatched bases: 0.

As for this clone: The identical CDR3 is also encoded by other nucleotide sequences in the sample. The CDR3 here is CASSLLQENTEAFF. The DNA for the CDR3 is TGCGCCAGCAGCCTCTTACAGGAGAACACTGAAGCTTTCTTT. V gene TRBV4-1 combines with J gene TRBJ1-1, with a weak D call TRBD1 (5 bases). This CDR3 has 14 amino acids. Germline assignment: CDR1 MGHRA and CDR2 YSYEKL. V shed 4 bases and J shed 1 base, with 10 bases lying between them.

The chain carries TRBV11-2 and TRBJ2-1; 8 bases map to TRBD1. The germline gives CDR1 SGHAT, CDR2 FQNNGV. V lost 5 bases to trimming and J lost 0 bases; unmatched junction nucleotides: 3. The CDR3 consists of 15 residues. In DNA form, the CDR3 reads TGTGCCAGCAGCCTAGGACAGGGCTCCTACAATGAGCAGTTCTTC. Its protein is CASSLGQGSYNEQFF.

The chain employs TRBV28 and TRBJ1-4, with 8 nucleotides matching TRBD1. Trimming removed 3 bases from V and 8 bases from J; junction bases left unmatched: 5. The CDR3 extends over 14 amino acids. Germline V gives CDR1 MDHEN, CDR2 SYDVKM. The CDR3 nucleotides are TGTGCCAGCAGTTTGATGGCAGGGGGCGAAAAACTGTTTTTT. Encoded protein: CASSLMAGGEKLFF.

The chain combines TRBV11-2 with TRBJ2-4; the D is unclear. CDR3 size: 13 residues. Germline assignment: CDR1 SGHAT and CDR2 FQNNGV. Trimming left V 0 bases short and J 6 bases short, with 6 bases between. CDR3 in amino acids: CASSLDVRNIQYF. CDR3 sequence (DNA): TGTGCCAGCAGCTTAGATGTCAGAAACATTCAGTACTTC.

The V call is TRBV19, the J call TRBJ2-6, with a possible D match to TRBD2 (5 bases). The CDR3 extends over 18 amino acids. Between the trimmed V and J ends, which lost 5 bases and 4 bases, there was a span of 21 bases. Germline CDR1 and CDR2: LNHDA and SQIVND (reference sequence). CDR3 DNA sequence: TGTGCCAGTAGTCCTCACCCATCCGCTAGCATGGGGGCCAACGTCCTGACTTTC. It specifies CASSPHPSASMGANVLTF.

The rearrangement joins TRBV7-9 to TRBJ1-1; D might be TRBD1 (5 bases). Germline CDR1 reads SEHNR; CDR2 reads FQNEAQ (reference sequence). This CDR3 region has 14 residues. V lost 4 bases to trimming and J lost 2 bases, with 11 bases between them. CDR3 coding DNA: TGTGCCAGCAGCTACGGGCAGGGAAACACTGAAGCTTTCTTT. Translating it yields CASSYGQGNTEAFF.

The rearrangement joins TRBV4-3 to TRBJ1-4; the match to TRBD1 covers 9 bases. Trimming cost V 0 bases and J 6 bases; bases outside gene matches: 5. CDR3 length equals 16 residues. The germline V gene has CDR1 LGHNA and CDR2 YSLEER. CDR3 region: CASSQDLRTGDEKLFF. CDR3 nucleotide sequence: TGCGCCAGCAGCCAAGATCTCCGGACAGGGGATGAAAAACTGTTTTTT.

The chain carries TRBV27 and TRBJ1-2; D may be TRBD1 (6 bases). Germline-derived CDR1 and CDR2 are MNHEY and SMNVEV (reference sequence). V was trimmed by 4 bases and J by 5 bases, leaving 17 bases between them. The CDR3 contains 15 residues. CDR3 residues: CASSSRRQDPYGYTF. Here the CDR3 DNA reads TGTGCCAGCAGTTCTCGGCGACAGGACCCATATGGCTACACCTTC.

The rearrangement links TRBV7-9 to TRBJ2-6; 7 nucleotides match TRBD1. After removal of 5 bases from V and 0 bases from J, the junction contained 7 bases not matched to a gene. There are 17 residues in the CDR3. From germline, CDR1 is SEHNR and CDR2 FQNEAQ (reference sequence). Written as DNA, the CDR3 is TGTGCCAGCAGCCCACAGGGGCGAAACTCTGGGGCCAACGTCCTGACTTTC. Translation gives CASSPQGRNSGANVLTF.

This chain links TRBV5-4 with TRBJ2-7, with TRBD1 as a possible D gene (7 bases). The germline gives CDR1 SGHNT, CDR2 YYREEE (reference sequence). This CDR3 has 14 residues. Trimming cost V 4 bases and J 3 bases, with 14 bases left between them. The CDR3 DNA reads TGTGCCAGCAGCCATCGACAGGGAGGCTACGAGCAGTACTTC. Translating it yields CASSHRQGGYEQYF.

The chain carries TRBV7-3 and TRBJ2-5; the match to TRBD2 covers 11 bases. CDR1 SGHTA and CDR2 FQGTGA come from the germline V gene. J lost 5 bases, V lost 4 bases, and 6 bases had no gene match. The CDR3 is 15 residues long. CDR3 nucleotide sequence: TGTGCCAGCAGCTCTACTAGCGGGAGAAGTGAGACCCAGTACTTC. Translated: CASSSTSGRSETQYF.

The chain couples TRBV28 to TRBJ1-5, with a tentative D call TRBD1 (5 bases). The length of the CDR3 is 15 residues. Germline V CDR1 and CDR2: MDHEN, SYDVKM. Trimming took 6 bases from V and 4 from J, leaving 16 bases between them. The CDR3 here is CASRSISGGNQPQHF. CDR3 DNA: TGTGCCAGCAGGAGCATTTCGGGGGGGAATCAGCCCCAGCATTTT. Together with reference TRBV28 and TRBJ1-5, the CDR3 gives the full variable domain: DVKVTQSSRYLVKRTGEKVFLECVQDMDHENMFWYRQDPGLGLRLIYFSYDVKMKEKGDIPEGYSVSREKKERFSLILESASTNQTSMYLCASRSISGGNQPQHFGDGTRLSIL.

This rearrangement joins TRBV7-9 to TRBJ1-1; possibly TRBD1 for D (5 bases). CDR3 length equals 15 residues. V was trimmed by 1 base and J by 5 bases, leaving 14 bases between them. Germline V gene data show CDR1 as SEHNR and CDR2 as FQNEAQ (reference sequence). CDR3 DNA: TGTGCCAGCAGCTTAGGCCTAGGGGTTGGAACTGAAGCTTTCTTT. This gives the protein CASSLGLGVGTEAFF.

The V call is TRBV24-1, the J call TRBJ2-3, with TRBD1 matching over 8 bases. Trimming removed 4 bases from V and 5 bases from J; junction bases left unmatched: 10. CDR3 length: 16 amino acids. Germline V lookup: CDR1 KGHDR, CDR2 SFDVKD. The CDR3 spells CATSDPGQGRGDTQYF. CDR3 DNA: TGTGCCACCAGTGACCCTGGACAGGGCCGGGGAGATACGCAGTATTTT.

The V and J genes are TRBV7-2 and TRBJ2-7, with 12 bases matching TRBD2. V gave up 5 bases and J gave up 3 bases; unmatched junction bases: 5. CDR1 and CDR2 (germline): SGHTA, FQGNSA. The CDR3 totals 15 residues. As DNA, the CDR3 is TGTGCCAGCAGCCGGACTAGCGGGAACCTCTACGAGCAGTACTTC. Its translation: CASSRTSGNLYEQYF.

This clone showed up just a few times. The chain recombines TRBV29-1 with TRBJ2-7, with 8 bases lining up with TRBD1. The J segment lost 3 bases and the V segment lost 6 bases, leaving 7 bases of the junction unmatched. The CDR3 is 13 residues long. Germline assignment: CDR1 SQVTM and CDR2 ANQGSEA. CDR3 protein: CSVKTGAHYEQYF. Here the CDR3 DNA reads TGCAGCGTCAAGACAGGGGCACACTACGAGCAGTACTTC.

The chain uses TRBV21-1 and TRBJ2-1; the DNA was not used to check the table's D call, TRBD2. TRBV21-1 is a pseudogene. The CDR3 is 16 amino acids. CDR3 residues: CASSKGGGEGFNEQFF. For the CDR3, the DNA is TGTGCCAGCAGCAAAGGCGGGGGTGAGGGTTTCAATGAGCAGTTCTTC.